A single sample is the source of the 30 T cell receptor beta chains below, sequenced in a study of shared clonotypes between healthy human individuals. Sequencing was performed with immunoSEQ multiplex PCR; in TCRdb, only in-frame clones are kept and a portion is missing. The sample has 2 million to 2.5 million clones, approximately 95% seen once. The sample was naive CD4+ T cells from PBMCs. Sample subset: CD45RA+ positively selected. The receptors originated from a man aged 18 to 30 in good health. Some clones in this sample may be carry-over from other donors' samples.

V gene TRBV10-3 combines with J gene TRBJ1-6; unclear D gene. The ends were cut back, 6 bases at V and 10 bases at J, with 7 bases in the middle. Germline V gives CDR1 ENHRY, CDR2 SYGVKD. CDR3 size: 11 residues. Here the CDR3 DNA reads TGTGCCATCAGCCAGCCATCACCCCTCCACTTT. Protein sequence: CAISQPSPLHF.

The V gene is TRBV28, the J gene TRBJ1-2, with D tentatively TRBD1 (5 bases). This CDR3 spans 14 amino acids. Trimming took off 1 base at V and 8 bases at J, with 14 bases between the two ends. Looked up from germline, CDR1 is MDHEN and CDR2 is SYDVKM. CDR3 sequence: CASSLSLGGTGYTF. The CDR3 DNA follows: TGTGCCAGCAGTTTATCGCTTGGGGGGACGGGCTACACCTTC.

The J gene is TRBJ2-5, the V gene TRBV19, with TRBD2 as a possible D gene (5 bases). V lost 5 bases and J 2 bases, leaving 15 bases between the germline ends. The CDR3 sequence is 15 residues long. Germline lookup yields CDR1 LNHDA and CDR2 SQIVND (reference sequence). For the CDR3, the DNA is TGTGCCAGTAGTCGCGCTAGGGCGGGTCAAGAGACCCAGTACTTC. This codes for CASSRARAGQETQYF.

The chain recombines TRBV5-1 with TRBJ2-7, with D perhaps assigned TRBD1 or TRBD2 (5 bases each). V was cut by 2 bases and J by 3 bases, with 15 bases left in between. There are 15 residues in the CDR3. Germline assignment: CDR1 SGHRS and CDR2 YFSETQ. The CDR3 DNA is TGCGCCAGCAGCTTTACGGGGCAGCCGAACTACGAGCAGTACTTC. Translating gives CASSFTGQPNYEQYF.

The chain couples TRBV5-1 to TRBJ2-3; D remains unclear. Deletions cut 5 bases from V and 4 bases from J, with 14 bases between. CDR3 length: 14 residues. The germline CDR1 and CDR2 sequences are SGHRS and YFSETQ. The chain's CDR3 is CASRLSFVADTQYF. CDR3 in DNA: TGCGCCAGCAGGTTGTCCTTTGTTGCAGATACGCAGTATTTT.

This clone was detected only a few times. CDR3 residues: CASRDRRGSPQHF. The DNA of the CDR3 is TGTGCCAGCAGGGACAGGCGGGGGTCGCCCCAGCATTTT. The genes are TRBV6-5 and TRBJ1-5; 7 bases align to TRBD1. Germline CDR1 MNHEY, CDR2 SVGAGI. V was clipped by 6 bases and J by 9 bases; unmatched bases: 8. The CDR3 runs 13 residues.

The genes are TRBV28 and TRBJ1-3, with D hard to call. There are 13 residues in the CDR3. V shed 7 bases and J shed 2 bases, with 9 bases lying between them. Germline V gene data show CDR1 as MDHEN and CDR2 as SYDVKM. CDR3 nucleotides: TGTGCCAGCATAGGTGGGACTGGAAACACCATATATTTT. Translation: CASIGGTGNTIYF.

V and J are TRBV6-5 and TRBJ2-7, with TRBD1 matching 8 bases. CDR1 and CDR2 from the germline V gene are MNHEY and SVGAGI. V was pared by 8 bases and J by 0 bases, with 9 bases of the junction left unmatched. CDR3 length equals 15 residues. CDR3 region: CASQNSGQASYEQYF. CDR3 sequence (DNA): TGTGCCAGCCAAAACTCGGGACAGGCCTCCTACGAGCAGTACTTC.

The chain recombines TRBV7-2 with TRBJ2-5; 11 bases are shared with TRBD2. V gave up 5 bases and J gave up 9 bases; unmatched junction bases: 11. The CDR3 is 15 amino acids. Germline V CDR1 and CDR2: SGHTA, FQGNSA. Here the CDR3 reads CASSQLAGGGSAQYF. The CDR3 nucleotides are TGTGCCAGCAGCCAGCTAGCGGGGGGCGGTTCGGCCCAGTACTTC.

DNA for the CDR3: TGCGCCAGCAGCTACCGGGGGAGCGCGTCCTACAATGAGCAGTTCTTC. This sequence encodes CASSYRGSASYNEQFF. The rearrangement uses TRBV5-1 and TRBJ2-1; D might be TRBD2 (6 bases). Germline values: CDR1 SGHRS, CDR2 YFSETQ. The CDR3 length is 16 residues. Trimming took 3 bases from V and 1 from J, leaving 14 bases between them. Using reference TRBV5-1 and TRBJ2-1 for the parts outside the CDR3, the full variable domain is KAGVTQTPRYLIKTRGQQVTLSCSPISGHRSVSWYQQTPGQGLQFLFEYFSETQRNKGNFPGRFSGRQFSNSRSEMNVSTLELGDSALYLCASSYRGSASYNEQFFGPGTRLTVL.

About this clone: This CDR3 is also generated by other DNA sequences in the sample. The chain uses TRBV28 and TRBJ2-7; D ambiguous. Trimming shortened V by 2 bases and J by 3 bases, and 8 bases separated the two germline ends. The CDR3 length is 13 residues. The V gene's germline CDR1 is MDHEN and CDR2 SYDVKM. In nucleotides, the CDR3 is TGTGCCAGCAGTTTAGGAAGGGTCTACGAGCAGTACTTC. Translation gives CASSLGRVYEQYF.

This chain links TRBV5-4 with TRBJ2-5; possibly TRBD2 for D (5 bases). V was trimmed by 6 bases and J by 1 base, leaving 13 bases between them. CDR3 length: 14 residues. The germline V gene encodes CDR1 SGHNT and CDR2 YYREEE (reference sequence). The CDR3 spells CASTLGGFQETQYF. In DNA, the CDR3 is TGTGCCAGCACCCTTGGCGGGTTCCAAGAGACCCAGTACTTC.

This clone was counted a single time. The chain uses TRBV5-1 and TRBJ1-1; D perhaps matches TRBD1 (5 bases). With 4 bases removed from V and 1 base from J, the gap between germline ends came to 11 bases. Looked up from germline, CDR1 is SGHRS and CDR2 is YFSETQ. The CDR3 has 14 residues. CDR3: CASSDQGQNTEAFF. In nucleotides, the CDR3 is TGCGCCAGCAGCGATCAAGGACAGAACACTGAAGCTTTCTTT.

The rearrangement links TRBV28 to TRBJ2-1; 12 positions agree with TRBD2. Germline CDR1 is MDHEN and CDR2 is SYDVKM. The trim removed 7 bases at V and 4 bases at J, leaving 5 bases unmatched. The CDR3 has 15 residues. The CDR3 loop is CASTSTSGRYNEQFF. CDR3 bases: TGTGCCAGCACCTCAACTAGCGGGAGGTACAATGAGCAGTTCTTC. The complete variable domain, with remaining parts taken from reference TRBV28 and TRBJ2-1, reads DVKVTQSSRYLVKRTGEKVFLECVQDMDHENMFWYRQDPGLGLRLIYFSYDVKMKEKGDIPEGYSVSREKKERFSLILESASTNQTSMYLCASTSTSGRYNEQFFGPGTRLTVL.

The chain is built from TRBV25-1 and TRBJ2-3; possibly TRBD2 for D (6 bases). This CDR3 is 13 amino acids long. Germline V gene data show CDR1 as MGHDK and CDR2 as SYGVNS. Trimming took off 3 bases at V and 13 bases at J, with 17 bases between the two ends. The CDR3 is CASSDWSGDRKYF. The CDR3 coding sequence is TGTGCCAGCAGTGACTGGTCGGGGGATAGGAAGTATTTT.

The count of this clone is one. The chain is built from TRBV7-2 and TRBJ2-1; 12 positions match TRBD2. J gave up 2 bases and V 4 bases, and 3 bases lay outside the gene matches. Germline loops: CDR1 SGHTA, CDR2 FQGNSA. This CDR3 has 16 amino acids. For the CDR3, the DNA is TGTGCCAGCAGCTCCGGACTAGCGGGGACCTACAATGAGCAGTTCTTC. Its protein product is CASSSGLAGTYNEQFF.

The table lists this clone with a few counts. The identical CDR3 is also encoded by other nucleotide sequences in the sample. The rearrangement joins TRBV2 to TRBJ2-3; D remains unclear. The germline V and J ends were trimmed by 2 bases and 4 bases, with 4 bases remaining between them. The CDR3 is 12 amino acids. Germline CDR1 and CDR2: SNHLY and FYNNEI. The CDR3 reads CASSERADTQYF. CDR3 DNA sequence: TGTGCCAGCAGTGAAAGGGCAGATACGCAGTATTTT.

The V gene is TRBV18, the J gene TRBJ2-7; no reliable D call. The CDR3 covers 11 residues. V lost 8 bases to trimming and J lost 6 bases, with 11 bases between them. Germline V gene lookup returns CDR1 KGHSH and CDR2 LQKENI. CDR3 DNA sequence: TGTGCCAGCCTAAACGAACGCGAGCAGTACTTC. Its translation is CASLNEREQYF.

The chain joins TRBV5-1 to TRBJ1-1; no clear D. Germline V gives CDR1 SGHRS, CDR2 YFSETQ. The CDR3 covers 14 residues. V was shortened by 3 bases and J by 0 bases, with 9 bases between the two germline ends. The CDR3 here is CASSSNTLNTEAFF. The CDR3, as DNA: TGCGCCAGCAGCTCGAATACCCTGAACACTGAAGCTTTCTTT.

This sequence joins TRBV9 and TRBJ2-3; no clear D gene. V lost 0 bases and J 6 bases, leaving 5 bases between the germline ends. CDR1 SGDLS and CDR2 YYNGEE come from the germline V gene. The CDR3 totals 12 residues. Written as DNA, the CDR3 is TGTGCCAGCAGCGTAGCTAAGGATACGCAGTATTTT. Its protein product is CASSVAKDTQYF.

The chain joins TRBV5-1 to TRBJ2-1, with D possibly TRBD2 on 6 matching bases. This CDR3 region has 15 residues. Germline-derived CDR1 and CDR2 are SGHRS and YFSETQ. Deletions cut 6 bases from V and 4 bases from J, with 17 bases between. This CDR3 reads CASTLGLAYYNEQFF. The CDR3 nucleotides are TGCGCCAGCACCCTGGGGCTAGCGTATTACAATGAGCAGTTCTTC.

CDR3 nucleotides: TGTGCCACCAGCAGAGATCGGGGACGGAACCTTATCTCCTCCTACGAGCAGTACTTC. It codes for CATSRDRGRNLISSYEQYF. The V gene is TRBV15, the J gene TRBJ2-7; either TRBD1 or TRBD2 may supply D (5 bases each). From germline, CDR1 is LNHNV and CDR2 YYDKDF (reference sequence). V was shortened by 0 bases and J by 0 bases, with 21 bases between the two germline ends. The CDR3 consists of 19 residues. Drawing the rest from reference TRBV15 and TRBJ2-7, the complete variable domain is DAMVIQNPRYQVTQFGKPVTLSCSQTLNHNVMYWYQQKSSQAPKLLFHYYDKDFNNEADTPDNFQSRRPNTSFCFLDIRSPGLGDTAMYLCATSRDRGRNLISSYEQYFGPGTRLTVT.

This sequence joins TRBV7-2 and TRBJ1-1; D is uncertain. Looked up from germline, CDR1 is SGHTA and CDR2 is FQGNSA. This CDR3 has 14 amino acids. Trimming took off 2 bases at V and 4 bases at J, with 11 bases between the two ends. DNA for the CDR3: TGTGCCAGCAGCTTACTGGCGGGAAGCACTGAAGCTTTCTTT. Encoded protein: CASSLLAGSTEAFF. The full variable domain, rest sourced from reference TRBV7-2 and TRBJ1-1, is GAGVSQSPSNKVTEKGKDVELRCDPISGHTALYWYRQSLGQGLEFLIYFQGNSAPDKSGLPSDRFSAERTGGSVSTLTIQRTQQEDSAVYLCASSLLAGSTEAFFGQGTRLTVV.

The V gene is TRBV19, the J gene TRBJ1-5, with TRBD1 as a possible D gene (5 bases). This CDR3 is 18 amino acids long. V was cut by 0 bases and J by 5 bases, with 20 bases left in between. CDR1 and CDR2 (germline): LNHDA, SQIVND (reference sequence). The CDR3 is CASSIDFTGRSPYQPQHF. The CDR3 coding sequence is TGTGCCAGTAGTATAGATTTTACGGGACGGAGTCCGTATCAGCCCCAGCATTTT.

The gene calls are TRBV30 and TRBJ2-1, with D possibly matching TRBD1 (6 bases). Looked up from germline, CDR1 is GTSNPN and CDR2 is SVGIG (reference sequence). Trimming shortened V by 5 bases and J by 2 bases, and 13 bases separated the two germline ends. CDR3 length: 14 residues. CDR3 sequence (DNA): TGTGCCTGGGCTACAGGGACGGCCTACAATGAGCAGTTCTTC. The encoded protein is CAWATGTAYNEQFF.

The chain joins TRBV5-1 to TRBJ2-7; possible D gene TRBD1, 6 bases. The CDR3 runs 17 residues. Trimming left V 3 bases short and J 2 bases short, with 21 bases between. CDR1 is SGHRS and CDR2 is YFSETQ in the germline V gene. The CDR3 nucleotides are TGCGCCAGCAGCTCAGGACAGACCGGGACAACGACCTACGAGCAGTACTTC. As protein: CASSSGQTGTTTYEQYF.

This clone was recorded once. This chain links TRBV2 with TRBJ1-2; the match to TRBD1 covers 7 bases. CDR3 length equals 13 residues. Looked up from germline, CDR1 is SNHLY and CDR2 is FYNNEI. V dropped 5 bases and J dropped 5; count of bases not matched to a gene: 5. Written as DNA, the CDR3 is TGTGCCAGCAGTACCGGGACAGCATATGGCTACACCTTC. This gives the protein CASSTGTAYGYTF.

This chain joins TRBV27 and TRBJ2-7, with TRBD2 as a possible D gene (6 bases). Deletions cut 5 bases from V and 2 bases from J, with 19 bases between. The CDR3 has 16 residues. Per germline, CDR1 MNHEY and CDR2 SMNVEV (reference sequence). This CDR3 is CASSPWARGGPYEQYF. CDR3 bases: TGTGCCAGCAGTCCCTGGGCGAGGGGAGGTCCCTACGAGCAGTACTTC.

A few counts support this clone. This CDR3 is CASSWSGTGAGELFF. DNA of the CDR3: TGTGCCAGCAGCTGGTCCGGGACAGGGGCCGGGGAGCTGTTTTTT. V gene TRBV11-3 combines with J gene TRBJ2-2; 10 positions match TRBD1. Germline CDR1 SGHNT, CDR2 YENEEA. This CDR3 has 15 residues. The J segment lost 6 bases and the V segment lost 4 bases, leaving 5 bases of the junction unmatched.

The chain couples TRBV30 to TRBJ1-2, with D perhaps TRBD1 (6 bases). This CDR3 comprises 15 residues. Per the germline V gene, CDR1 is GTSNPN and CDR2 is SVGIG (reference sequence). The V end lost 1 base, the J end lost 7 bases, and 19 bases lay between the germline ends. CDR3: CAWSGQGPVVGGYTF. The CDR3 DNA reads TGTGCCTGGAGTGGGCAGGGGCCCGTAGTGGGTGGCTACACCTTC.